This entry lists 23 T cell receptor beta chains sequenced from one sample in a study of vaccination and CD4 T cells after COVID-19. The assay that was used to sequence DNA from cultured CD4+ T cells was the Oncomine TCR Beta short-read assay. TCRdb analysed the PCR reads with MiXCR anew, one entry per CDR3 protein. The sample records over 20,000 distinct CDR3 sequences, 35% being singletons. The time point is: late sampling 161 to 241 days after vaccination in three convalescent patients. As for treatment: roughly 10-day PBMC culture with coronavirus spike peptide pools or control peptides (ViraFEST assay). No antigen has been identified for these receptors. This specimen was CD4+ T cells from blood, cultured in vitro, taken about 7 months after SARS-CoV-2 vaccination. These receptors were obtained from a human donor who had recovered from COVID-19.

V is TRBV7-9 and J is TRBJ1-2; 10 bases align to TRBD1. Germline V gene lookup returns CDR1 SEHNR and CDR2 FQNEAQ (reference sequence). There are 15 residues in the CDR3. V was pared by 4 bases and J by 5 bases, with 7 bases of the junction left unmatched. This CDR3 is CASSSGTGVNYGYTF. The CDR3 DNA sequence: TGTGCCAGCAGCTCCGGGACAGGGGTTAATTATGGCTACACCTTC.

The CDR3 nucleotides are TGCAGCGGAGGGGGACAGGCGTCCACTGAAGCTTTCTTT. Amino acids: CSGGGQASTEAFF. V and J are TRBV29-1 and TRBJ1-1; 8 bases agree with TRBD1. The CDR3 length is 13 residues. J gave up 4 bases and V 7 bases, and 8 bases lay outside the gene matches. Germline lookup yields CDR1 SQVTM and CDR2 ANQGSEA. The whole variable domain, filled in from reference TRBV29-1 and TRBJ1-1, reads SAVISQKPSRDICQRGTSLTIQCQVDSQVTMMFWYRQQPGQSLTLIATANQGSEATYESGFVIDKFPISRPNLTFSTLTVSNMSPEDSSIYLCSGGGQASTEAFFGQGTRLTVV.

Only a few counts were recorded for this clonotype. The V and J genes are TRBV7-6 and TRBJ1-5, with D perhaps TRBD1 (5 bases). CDR1 is SGHVS, CDR2 FNYEAQ, per germline. The CDR3 length is 17 residues. The ends were cut back, 3 bases at V and 0 bases at J, with 15 bases in the middle. The CDR3 DNA sequence: TGTGCCAGCAGCTTGGGGGAGGGGAGGGCTAGCAATCAGCCCCAGCATTTT. It is translated as CASSLGEGRASNQPQHF.

The CDR3 protein is CASSFRSVGGYTF. CDR3 in DNA: TGTGCCAGCAGTTTTCGGTCGGTCGGGGGCTACACCTTC. The chain joins TRBV28 to TRBJ1-2; no reliable D call. V dropped 3 bases and J dropped 8 bases, with 13 bases sitting between them. Germline V lookup: CDR1 MDHEN, CDR2 SYDVKM. The CDR3 length is 13 residues.

The V gene is TRBV7-9, the J gene TRBJ2-3; TRBD1 matches 8 bases. The germline V gene encodes CDR1 SEHNR and CDR2 FQNEAQ (reference sequence). Germline trimming cut 2 bases from V and 2 bases from J; bases unmatched to any gene: 6. The CDR3 totals 16 residues. The DNA of the CDR3 is TGTGCCAGCAGCTTACACAGGGGGGAGTACACAGATACGCAGTATTTT. As protein: CASSLHRGEYTDTQYF.

V gene TRBV28 combines with J gene TRBJ2-3, with TRBD2 matching 7 bases. The CDR3 sequence is 14 residues long. The germline V gene encodes CDR1 MDHEN and CDR2 SYDVKM. V was clipped by 4 bases and J by 3 bases; unmatched bases: 4. The CDR3, as DNA: TGTGCCAGCAGTTGGGGGAGGGGAACAGATACGCAGTATTTT. Amino acid sequence: CASSWGRGTDTQYF.

This CDR3 reads CSARPGADNSPLHF. DNA for the CDR3: TGCAGTGCTAGACCGGGAGCCGATAATTCACCCCTCCACTTT. The chain employs TRBV20-1 and TRBJ1-6; the D is unclear. Looked up from germline, CDR1 is DFQATT and CDR2 is SNEGSKA (reference sequence). Trimming cost V 2 bases and J 5 bases, with 10 bases left between them. This CDR3 has 14 residues.

This chain joins TRBV12-3 or TRBV12-4 and TRBJ2-7, with TRBD2 identical over 7 bases. The CDR3 runs to 13 residues. The trim removed 8 bases at V and 0 bases at J, leaving 4 bases unmatched. CDR3 region: CASAGAVSYEQYF. In DNA, the CDR3 is TGTGCCAGCGCGGGAGCCGTCTCCTACGAGCAGTACTTC.

This clonotype was counted a few times. The chain is built from TRBV28 and TRBJ2-7; TRBD2 matches at 7 bases. Germline V gene lookup returns CDR1 MDHEN and CDR2 SYDVKM. The CDR3 loop spans 13 amino acids. V lost 8 bases to trimming and J lost 3 bases; unmatched junction nucleotides: 7. CDR3 region: CASASRGSYEQYF. The CDR3 DNA reads TGTGCCAGCGCGAGTCGCGGGAGCTACGAGCAGTACTTC.

This chain uses TRBV20-1 with TRBJ2-5; the match to TRBD2 covers 10 bases. V shed 8 bases, J shed 5 bases, and the junction held 8 bases outside the gene matches. The CDR3 length is 13 residues. In germline, CDR1 is DFQATT, CDR2 SNEGSKA (reference sequence). Here the CDR3 DNA reads TGCAGTTCGAAGCGGGAGGGCTTTGAGACCCAGTACTTC. Translating gives CSSKREGFETQYF.

Regarding this clonotype: Relative to the germline gene, one junction end is altered; a read error may explain this. The rearrangement links TRBV6-1 to TRBJ2-7; 10 nucleotides align to TRBD2. Looked up from germline, CDR1 is MNHNS and CDR2 is SASEGT. The CDR3 totals 12 residues. For the CDR3, the DNA is TGTGCCAGCCGTAGCGGGAGGACCAGGATTCACTTC. Translated, it gives CASRSGRTRIHF.

The CDR3 reads CASIELDTGELFF. The CDR3, as DNA: TGTGCCAGCATCGAGTTAGACACCGGGGAGCTGTTTTTT. The chain combines TRBV6-1 with TRBJ2-2; D is unresolved. Trimming shortened V by 7 bases and J by 3 bases, and 9 bases separated the two germline ends. This CDR3 comprises 13 residues. The germline gives CDR1 MNHNS, CDR2 SASEGT.

This clonotype has just a few counts. CDR3 protein: CASSPEDRGPSLAETQYF. The CDR3 DNA follows: TGTGCCAGCAGTCCCGAAGACAGGGGGCCTAGCCTGGCTGAGACCCAGTACTTC. This chain joins TRBV27 and TRBJ2-5; 10 bases match TRBD1. The CDR3 spans 18 residues. Germline assignment: CDR1 MNHEY and CDR2 SMNVEV (reference sequence). V was clipped by 5 bases and J by 5 bases; unmatched bases: 17.

This clonotype was picked up a small number of times. V gene TRBV28 combines with J gene TRBJ1-2; TRBD1 matches at 7 bases. The CDR3 is 14 amino acids. The V gene's germline CDR1 is MDHEN and CDR2 SYDVKM. Losses at the gene ends were 10 bases for V and 0 bases for J; bases not matched to a gene: 8. CDR3 DNA sequence: TGTGCCACCGTCCCAGGGGGAGCTAACTATGGCTACACCTTC. Protein sequence: CATVPGGANYGYTF.

This clonotype is medium-sized (0.01 to 0.1%) within its sample. The genes are TRBV7-9 and TRBJ1-2, with D unclear. The CDR3 has 14 residues. Germline loops: CDR1 SEHNR, CDR2 FQNEAQ (reference sequence). Between the trimmed V and J ends, which lost 1 base and 4 bases, there was a span of 10 bases. The CDR3 DNA sequence: TGTGCCAGCAGCTTAGGGAAGGGAAGCTATGGCTACACCTTC. It translates to CASSLGKGSYGYTF.

The chain carries TRBV7-8 and TRBJ2-1; either TRBD1 or TRBD2 may supply D (6 bases each). Per the germline V gene, CDR1 is SGHVS and CDR2 is FQNEAQ. The CDR3 is 14 residues long. Deletions cut 2 bases from V and 9 bases from J, with 14 bases between. DNA for the CDR3: TGTGCCAGCAGCTTACAGGGGAGGAGAGGTGAGCAGTTCTTC. Translated: CASSLQGRRGEQFF. Full variable domain (missing parts from reference TRBV7-8 and TRBJ2-1): GAGVSQSPRYKVAKRGQDVALRCDPISGHVSLFWYQQALGQGPEFLTYFQNEAQLDKSGLPSDRFFAERPEGSVSTLKIQRTQQEDSAVYLCASSLQGRRGEQFFGPGTRLTVL.

By frequency in the sample, this clonotype is medium-sized. The chain employs TRBV20-1 and TRBJ1-5; the D gene is possibly TRBD1 (6 bases). Looked up from germline, CDR1 is DFQATT and CDR2 is SNEGSKA (reference sequence). The germline V and J ends were trimmed by 7 bases and 7 bases, with 17 bases remaining between them. CDR3 length: 13 amino acids. CDR3 protein: CSGHLGGGQPQHF. The DNA for the CDR3 is TGCAGTGGACATTTGGGGGGCGGACAGCCCCAGCATTTT.

This clonotype was picked up a small number of times. This rearrangement joins TRBV20-1 to TRBJ2-5; 9 bases line up with TRBD2. Per the germline V gene, CDR1 is DFQATT and CDR2 is SNEGSKA (reference sequence). V lost 3 bases and J lost 5; bases outside the gene matches: 7. The CDR3 has 14 residues. The CDR3 sequence: CSASASGTFETQYF. As DNA, the CDR3 is TGCAGTGCTAGTGCTAGCGGGACTTTCGAGACCCAGTACTTC.

The chain couples TRBV6-1 to TRBJ1-2, with D possibly matching TRBD1 (6 bases). The V gene lost 7 bases and the J gene lost 4 bases, with 13 bases spanning the gap. CDR3 length: 13 residues. Looked up from germline, CDR1 is MNHNS and CDR2 is SASEGT. The CDR3 here is CASNLQGSYGYTF. The CDR3 DNA is TGTGCCAGCAACCTACAGGGATCCTATGGCTACACCTTC.

In nucleotides, the CDR3 is TGCAGTGCTGAAGGACTAGCGACCGGGGAGCTGTTTTTT. Translated, it gives CSAEGLATGELFF. The J gene is TRBJ2-2, the V gene TRBV20-1; TRBD2 matches 9 bases. The CDR3 has 13 residues. Trimming cost V 5 bases and J 5 bases; bases outside gene matches: 3. Germline V CDR1 and CDR2: DFQATT, SNEGSKA (reference sequence).

This clonotype was found once. V gene TRBV7-2 combines with J gene TRBJ2-3; 8 bases align to TRBD2. Per germline, CDR1 SGHTA and CDR2 FQGNSA. The CDR3 spans 16 residues. V gave up 5 bases and J gave up 1 base; unmatched junction bases: 8. CDR3 coding DNA: TGTGCCAGCAGCAACACGGGGGGGGCCGGCACAGATACGCAGTATTTT. Protein product: CASSNTGGAGTDTQYF.

The chain couples TRBV7-9 to TRBJ2-1, with 9 bases fitting TRBD2. The CDR3 loop spans 16 amino acids. Germline CDR1 SEHNR, CDR2 FQNEAQ (reference sequence). The V gene end was trimmed by 5 bases and the J gene end by 8 bases; junction bases not matched to a gene: 13. The CDR3 protein is CASSSPREGLYYEQFF. The CDR3 DNA sequence: TGTGCCAGCAGCAGCCCGCGGGAGGGCCTATATTATGAGCAGTTCTTC.

V is TRBV20-1 and J is TRBJ2-3; D gene ambiguous. Trimming shortened V by 3 bases and J by 2 bases, and 18 bases separated the two germline ends. There are 16 residues in the CDR3. Germline CDR1 is DFQATT and CDR2 is SNEGSKA (reference sequence). Here the CDR3 reads CSASPGRPSFTDTQYF. For the CDR3, the DNA is TGCAGTGCTAGCCCTGGACGGCCCTCTTTCACAGATACGCAGTATTTT.